This T cell receptor (beta chain) was sequenced for a study of Ad26.COV2.S vaccination and SARS-CoV-2 variants. Overall study findings and caveats: Possible underestimation of total T cell responses by the TCR breadth and depth analyses was noted.

Details on this clone: What it recognizes is unknown.

The repertoire was sequenced with immunoSEQ multiplex PCR; TCRdb's copy has only in-frame clones and lacks some. The sample lists about 39,000 clones, about 80% occurring once. The sequence was obtained from a human donor who had recovered from COVID-19. The sample in question was peripheral blood, obtained after recovery from COVID-19.

CDR3 in DNA: TGTGCCAGCAGTCGGACTAGCGGGGGGCAAGAGACCCAGTACTTC. Protein sequence: CASSRTSGGQETQYF. The rearrangement links TRBV6-5 to TRBJ2-5; 14 nucleotides agree with TRBD2. The V gene end was trimmed by 5 bases and the J gene end by 2 bases; junction bases not matched to a gene: 1. The germline V gene has CDR1 MNHEY and CDR2 SVGAGI. The CDR3 extends over 15 amino acids.